A selection of T cell receptor beta chains follows, all from one sample in a study of cytomegalovirus exposure and HLA in healthy donors. This table comes from immunoSEQ multiplex PCR, and its TCRdb copy is limited to in-frame clones, with some not included. Among around 150,000 clones listed, 75% to 80% were seen once. Sequenced input: PBMCs. All receptors come from a man aged 50 to 60 in good health and CMV-seropositive. CDR3s include the opening cysteine and the closing phenylalanine or tryptophan. The D gene is left open where the match is weak. Rows give clone size only sometimes, using once, few, many, or a class for an expanded clone.

CASRKDRGQYEQYF,TGTGCCAGCAGAAAGGACAGGGGGCAATACGAGCAGTACTTC,TRBD1,-,TRBJ2-7,TRBV6-6
CASTPDRGRNQPQHF,TGTGCCAGCACCCCCGACAGGGGCCGCAATCAGCCCCAGCATTTT,TRBD1,-,TRBJ1-5,TRBV6-1
CASRDSVGGEAFF,TGTGCCAGCAGGGATTCGGTGGGGGGTGAAGCTTTCTTT,-,-,TRBJ1-1,TRBV6-5
CASSLLRDSVSSGANVLTF,TGTGCCAGCAGCCTCTTACGGGACTCCGTTTCCTCTGGGGCCAACGTCCTGACTTTC,-,-,TRBJ2-6,TRBV28
CASCRRTSFFRLYF,TGTGCCAGCTGTAGACGGACTAGTTTCTTCCGTCTGTACTTC,TRBD2,-,TRBJ2-7,TRBV28
CASSSPVSGVNTGELFF,TGTGCCAGCAGCTCCCCTGTAAGCGGGGTTAACACCGGGGAGCTGTTTTTT,TRBD2,-,TRBJ2-2,TRBV7-3
CASSWELGYNEQFF,TGCGCCAGCAGCTGGGAGTTGGGTTACAATGAGCAGTTCTTC,-,-,TRBJ2-1,TRBV5-1
CASSFQGATEAFF,TGTGCCAGCAGTTTCCAGGGGGCAACTGAAGCTTTCTTT,TRBD1,-,TRBJ1-1,TRBV28
CASAQGQETQYF,TGTGCCAGTGCCCAGGGCCAAGAGACCCAGTACTTC,-,-,TRBJ2-5,TRBV6-5
CASSLSRTAIETQYF,TGTGCCAGCAGCTTATCTCGGACAGCAATTGAGACCCAGTACTTC,-,-,TRBJ2-5,TRBV11-2
CASSLDRAYEAFF,TGTGCCAGCAGCTTGGACAGGGCCTACGAAGCTTTCTTT,-,-,TRBJ1-1,TRBV5-4
CASSSGGYSNQPQHF,TGTGCCAGCAGTTCAGGGGGATATAGCAATCAGCCCCAGCATTTT,TRBD1,-,TRBJ1-5,TRBV27
CASSKDRGQETQYF,TGCGCCAGCAGCAAAGACAGGGGGCAAGAGACCCAGTACTTC,TRBD1,-,TRBJ2-5,TRBV4-1
CASSTRTVFSTNEKLFF,TGTGCCAGCAGCACCAGGACAGTTTTCTCAACTAATGAAAAACTGTTTTTT,-,few,TRBJ1-4,TRBV5-6
CASSYLPGFGNTIYF,TGTGCCAGCAGTTACCTCCCAGGGTTTGGAAACACCATATATTTT,-,once,TRBJ1-3,TRBV6-6
CASSIGAGGQETQYF,TGTGCCAGTAGTATAGGGGCAGGGGGCCAAGAGACCCAGTACTTC,TRBD1,-,TRBJ2-5,TRBV19
CASSESRGTLQETQYF,TGTGCCAGCAGTGAAAGTAGGGGGACACTTCAAGAGACCCAGTACTTC,-,-,TRBJ2-5,TRBV6-1
CASSKIRSSYNSPLHF,TGTGCCAGCAGCAAAATCAGAAGCTCCTATAATTCACCCCTCCACTTT,-,few,TRBJ1-6,TRBV21-1
CASSYRRGAGNTIYF,TGTGCCAGCAGTTACCGGAGGGGCGCTGGAAACACCATATATTTT,-,-,TRBJ1-3,TRBV6-6
CASSVGGSTDTQYF,TGTGCCAGCAGCGTAGGAGGTAGCACAGATACGCAGTATTTT,-,few,TRBJ2-3,TRBV9
CASTPGQPTTTEAFF,TGTGCCAGTACGCCGGGACAGCCTACCACCACTGAAGCTTTCTTT,TRBD1,-,TRBJ1-1,TRBV6-6
CASSQDLGGRQFF,TGCGCCAGCAGCCAAGACTTAGGGGGACGGCAGTTCTTC,-,-,TRBJ2-1,TRBV4-1
CASSPGQGADTQYF,TGTGCCAGCTCACCGGGACAGGGGGCGGATACGCAGTATTTT,TRBD1,-,TRBJ2-3,TRBV18
CATSRDSGSETQYF,TGTGCCACCAGCAGAGATTCCGGGTCGGAGACCCAGTACTTC,-,-,TRBJ2-5,TRBV15
CASSGRTGFSDTQYF,TGTGCCAGCAGCGGCAGGACAGGGTTTTCAGATACGCAGTATTTT,TRBD1,once,TRBJ2-3,TRBV7-9
CASSTRPGEGSGQFF,TGTGCCAGCAGCACGCGGCCCGGGGAGGGGTCCGGGCAGTTCTTC,TRBD2,-,TRBJ2-1,TRBV7-2
CASSVPRDSSPLHF,TGTGCCAGCAGTGTCCCTCGGGACAGTTCACCCCTCCACTTT,TRBD1,-,TRBJ1-6,TRBV25-1
CASSSAHGQGQETQYF,TGTGCCAGCAGCTCGGCACACGGACAGGGCCAAGAGACCCAGTACTTC,-,-,TRBJ2-5,TRBV12-1
CASSVAGTGANVLTF,TGTGCCAGCAGCGTTGCGGGGACTGGGGCCAACGTCCTGACTTTC,-,-,TRBJ2-6,TRBV9
CASSIVHSSYGYTF,TGTGCCAGTAGTATAGTACACAGTTCCTATGGCTACACCTTC,-,-,TRBJ1-2,TRBV19
CASSYLTGAEQYF,TGTGCCAGCAGTTACTTGACAGGGGCCGAGCAGTACTTC,TRBD1,-,TRBJ2-7,TRBV6-5
CASNLGGQRNEKLFF,TGTGCCAGCAATTTGGGGGGACAGCGAAATGAAAAACTGTTTTTT,TRBD1,-,TRBJ1-4,TRBV2
CASSQPGGQGLNEQFF,TGTGCCAGCAGTCAACCGGGGGGACAGGGACTCAATGAGCAGTTCTTC,TRBD1,-,TRBJ2-1,TRBV28
CASSKAHRVRSTEAFF,TGTGCCAGCAGCAAAGCGCACAGGGTGAGGAGCACTGAAGCTTTCTTT,-,-,TRBJ1-1,TRBV21-1
CASSPSRQGAETQYF,TGTGCCAGCAGCCCCTCTAGGCAGGGGGCAGAGACCCAGTACTTC,TRBD1,-,TRBJ2-5,TRBV7-9
CASSAGTETEQYF,TGTGCCAGCAGCGCCGGGACAGAGACTGAGCAGTACTTC,TRBD1,-,TRBJ2-7,TRBV7-6
CASRNTGGPSNYGYTF,TGTGCCAGCAGAAACACAGGGGGACCTTCTAACTATGGCTACACCTTC,TRBD1,-,TRBJ1-2,TRBV28
CASSLPRGNEQYF,TGCGCCAGCAGCTTACCTAGGGGGAACGAGCAGTATTTC,-,-,TRBJ2-7,TRBV5-1
CASSATGRVGGYTF,TGTGCCAGCAGTGCCACAGGGAGGGTTGGGGGCTACACCTTC,-,few,TRBJ1-2,TRBV6-1
CASSIWGQGDQPQHF,TGTGCCAGTAGTATCTGGGGACAGGGGGATCAGCCCCAGCATTTT,TRBD1,-,TRBJ1-5,TRBV19
CASSLVSLDEQFF,TGTGCCAGCAGCTTAGTTAGCCTCGATGAGCAGTTCTTC,-,few,TRBJ2-1,TRBV7-6
CATNPGEYNEQFF,TGCGCCACCAACCCCGGGGAATACAATGAGCAGTTCTTC,-,-,TRBJ2-1,TRBV10-2
CASLGQGTEAFF,TGTGCCAGCTTGGGACAGGGAACTGAAGCTTTCTTT,TRBD1,-,TRBJ1-1,TRBV5-6
CASSRPGQGHNYGYTF,TGTGCCAGTAGTAGACCGGGACAGGGGCATAACTATGGCTACACCTTC,TRBD1,-,TRBJ1-2,TRBV19
CSARGRGNAFF,TGCAGTGCCCGGGGGAGGGGTAATGCTTTCTTT,-,-,TRBJ1-1,TRBV20-1
CASSWVRGSNQPQHF,TGTGCCAGCAGTTGGGTCAGGGGAAGCAATCAGCCCCAGCATTTT,-,-,TRBJ1-5,TRBV28
CASSPQGAESPLHF,TGTGCCAGCTCTCCACAGGGGGCAGAATCACCCCTCCACTTT,TRBD1,-,TRBJ1-6,TRBV18
CASSQDGRANYGYTF,TGCGCCAGCAGCCAAGACGGCAGGGCTAACTATGGCTACACCTTC,-,-,TRBJ1-2,TRBV4-3
CASSPPGRNTEAFF,TGCGCCAGCAGCCCGCCTGGGCGGAACACTGAAGCTTTCTTT,-,-,TRBJ1-1,TRBV5-1
CATGGGTRVDTQYF,TGTGCCACCGGGGGGGGGACTAGGGTAGATACGCAGTATTTT,TRBD2,-,TRBJ2-3,TRBV19
CASSMDGSQGPFRGYTF,TGTGCCAGTAGTATGGACGGGTCCCAGGGCCCCTTCAGAGGCTACACCTTC,-,once,TRBJ1-2,TRBV19
CASNPGSEGYTF,TGTGCCAGCAACCCAGGGTCGGAAGGCTACACCTTC,-,-,TRBJ1-2,TRBV28
CASSQGTGSSHGYTF,TGCGCCAGCAGCCAAGGGACAGGGAGTTCGCACGGCTACACCTTC,TRBD1,-,TRBJ1-2,TRBV4-3
CASSTQGGSPLHF,TGTGCCAGCAGCACTCAGGGAGGATCACCCCTCCACTTT,-,-,TRBJ1-6,TRBV28
CAISKSPGGNTGELFF,TGTGCCATCAGCAAGAGTCCGGGGGGGAACACCGGGGAGCTGTTTTTT,TRBD2,-,TRBJ2-2,TRBV2
CASSFGTGNVYGYTF,TGTGCCAGCAGTTTTGGGACAGGGAACGTCTATGGCTACACCTTC,TRBD1,-,TRBJ1-2,TRBV6-5
CASKVGQAGNTIYF,TGTGCCAGCAAGGTGGGGCAGGCTGGAAACACCATATATTTT,-,-,TRBJ1-3,TRBV28